Following are 32 T cell receptor beta chains from one sample sequenced in a study of T-cell memory formation after mild COVID-19. TCRdb passed the 5' RACE reads through MiXCR, listing each CDR3 protein once. The table has fewer than 650,000 distinct CDR3 sequences, 20% to 25% seen once; the top ten hold approximately 8%. The sequencing sample was made of PBMCs or a T cell subset sorted from them (not recorded which). These receptors were obtained from an adult woman who had mild COVID-19 (a few samples of this study predate the infection). Cell type and time point are not known.

The gene calls are TRBV2 and TRBJ2-1, with D possibly TRBD2 on 6 matching bases. The CDR3 spans 14 residues. The V end lost 2 bases, the J end lost 7 bases, and 12 bases lay between the germline ends. CDR1 SNHLY and CDR2 FYNNEI come from the germline V gene. The CDR3 region has the DNA TGTGCCAGCAGTGAAACAAGAAGCGGGAATGAGCAGTTCTTC. Translated, it gives CASSETRSGNEQFF.

This clonotype was detected a few times. V gene TRBV14 combines with J gene TRBJ2-1; D is unclear. The CDR3 is 14 amino acids. V was shortened by 0 bases and J by 10 bases, with 13 bases between the two germline ends. Germline-derived CDR1 and CDR2 are SGHDN and FVKESK. The CDR3 DNA sequence: TGTGCCAGCAGCCAAGAGTTAAGGGTAAACGAGCAGTTCTTC. Translating it yields CASSQELRVNEQFF.

The chain couples TRBV5-1 to TRBJ1-4; maybe TRBD1 (5 bases). V dropped 4 bases and J dropped 11 bases, with 21 bases sitting between them. The CDR3 is 15 residues long. Germline loops: CDR1 SGHRS, CDR2 YFSETQ. The CDR3 bases are TGCGCCAGCAGCATCGCCCGGGGCAATTTGGCCAAACTGTTTTTT. This translates into CASSIARGNLAKLFF.

The rearrangement joins TRBV28 to TRBJ1-6, with 10 positions matching TRBD1. The ends lost 7 bases at V and 14 bases at J; junction bases unmatched: 11. CDR1 and CDR2 (germline): MDHEN, SYDVKM. This CDR3 has 14 amino acids. The DNA for the CDR3 is TGTGCCAGCACCCAGACAGGGGGCCTTGCGGCCCTCCACTTT. It is translated as CASTQTGGLAALHF.

This chain uses TRBV4-2 with TRBJ2-5; TRBD2 matches 9 bases. Per germline, CDR1 LGHNA and CDR2 YNFKEQ. V gave up 1 base and J gave up 9 bases; unmatched junction bases: 12. This CDR3 contains 16 residues. CDR3 DNA sequence: TGTGCCAGCAGCCAAGGTTCTAGCGGGAATGGGGTGGCCCAGTACTTC. Encoded protein: CASSQGSSGNGVAQYF.

The chain couples TRBV5-1 to TRBJ2-2, with unresolved D. The V gene's germline CDR1 is SGHRS and CDR2 YFSETQ. CDR3 length: 13 amino acids. V was pared by 2 bases and J by 5 bases, with 7 bases between. CDR3 bases: TGCGCCAGCAGCTTCAGTAGAACCGGGGAGCTGTTTTTT. This sequence encodes CASSFSRTGELFF. Based on the CDR3 plus reference TRBV5-1 and TRBJ2-2, the full variable domain is KAGVTQTPRYLIKTRGQQVTLSCSPISGHRSVSWYQQTPGQGLQFLFEYFSETQRNKGNFPGRFSGRQFSNSRSEMNVSTLELGDSALYLCASSFSRTGELFFGEGSRLTVL.

This clonotype was seen a few times. CDR3 in DNA: TGCGCCAGCAGCTGGGGAGCGGGGGCCTTCACAGATACGCAGTATTTT. Translation: CASSWGAGAFTDTQYF. The gene calls are TRBV5-1 and TRBJ2-3, with 8 bases that match TRBD2. The germline V gene has CDR1 SGHRS and CDR2 YFSETQ. The CDR3 is made up of 16 amino acids. Trimming took 3 bases from V and 2 from J; bases not matched to a gene: 8.

The chain is built from TRBV2 and TRBJ1-1; 11 bases map to TRBD1. J gave up 5 bases and V 7 bases, and 6 bases lay outside the gene matches. CDR3 length equals 14 residues. The germline CDR1 and CDR2 sequences are SNHLY and FYNNEI. The CDR3: CASMDRGRVTEAFF. For the CDR3, the DNA is TGTGCCAGCATGGACAGGGGGCGAGTTACTGAAGCTTTCTTT.

This clonotype was seen a handful of times. One end of the junction does not line up with germline, which may come from a read error. CDR3 residues: CASSLGGGQGIF. In DNA form, the CDR3 reads TGCGCCAGCAGCTTGGGAGGGGGACAGGGGATCTTC. This rearrangement joins TRBV5-1 to TRBJ2-1, with 10 bases fitting TRBD1. There are 12 residues in the CDR3. Germline V gene data show CDR1 as SGHRS and CDR2 as YFSETQ.

This sequence joins TRBV7-9 and TRBJ1-5; D might be TRBD1 (6 bases). Germline CDR1 is SEHNR and CDR2 is FQNEAQ (reference sequence). Trimming removed 6 bases from V and 7 bases from J, with 25 bases in between. CDR3 length: 17 amino acids. This CDR3 is CASSLWVGGTTGQPQHF. CDR3 bases: TGTGCCAGCAGTCTCTGGGTCGGAGGGACAACGGGGCAGCCCCAGCATTTT.

In its sample, this clonotype was seen a few times. The chain has TRBV11-2 and TRBJ2-3; D is possibly TRBD1 (6 bases). This CDR3 has 18 residues. V shed 6 bases and J shed 2 bases, with 24 bases lying between them. Germline CDR1 SGHAT, CDR2 FQNNGV. The CDR3 DNA reads as TGTGCCAGCAGTCGGGGCGGACAGTTTTTGGCATTCACAGATACGCAGTATTTT. Its translation: CASSRGGQFLAFTDTQYF.

This clonotype has a handful of counts. The genes are TRBV20-1 and TRBJ2-1; D possibly corresponds to TRBD2 (6 bases). V lost 5 bases and J 0 bases, leaving 14 bases between the germline ends. There are 15 residues in the CDR3. Germline V CDR1 and CDR2: DFQATT, SNEGSKA (reference sequence). The CDR3 DNA is TGCAGTGCTCAACGCGGGGCAAGCTCCTACAATGAGCAGTTCTTC. It codes for CSAQRGASSYNEQFF.

V usage is TRBV12-3 or TRBV12-4 and J usage is TRBJ2-3, with 9 bases matching TRBD2. The trim removed 6 bases at V and 11 bases at J, leaving 6 bases unmatched. The CDR3 is 12 amino acids. The CDR3 bases are TGTGCCAGCAGCGAAGGGACTAGCAAGCAGTATTTT. This encodes CASSEGTSKQYF.

The genes are TRBV5-1 and TRBJ1-1; TRBD1 matches 9 bases. The CDR3 has 15 amino acids. V lost 4 bases, J lost 0 bases, and 4 bases stayed unmatched. Germline CDR1 reads SGHRS; CDR2 reads YFSETQ. The CDR3 region is CASSDRGGLNTEAFF. The CDR3 nucleotides are TGCGCCAGCAGCGACAGGGGGGGACTGAACACTGAAGCTTTCTTT. The complete variable domain, with remaining parts taken from reference TRBV5-1 and TRBJ1-1, reads KAGVTQTPRYLIKTRGQQVTLSCSPISGHRSVSWYQQTPGQGLQFLFEYFSETQRNKGNFPGRFSGRQFSNSRSEMNVSTLELGDSALYLCASSDRGGLNTEAFFGQGTRLTVV.

V and J are TRBV7-8 and TRBJ1-1; the match to TRBD1 covers 8 bases. Trimming at V came to 2 bases and at J to 4 bases, leaving 9 bases not matched to a gene. Germline V gives CDR1 SGHVS, CDR2 FQNEAQ. The CDR3 length is 16 residues. In DNA form, the CDR3 reads TGTGCCAGCAGCTTATTCACAGGGGGAGTTGGCACTGAAGCTTTCTTT. Protein sequence: CASSLFTGGVGTEAFF.

This clonotype came up many times. The J gene is TRBJ2-7, the V gene TRBV5-6; TRBD1 matches at 9 bases. The CDR3 sequence is 15 residues long. J lost 0 bases, V lost 4 bases, and 5 bases had no gene match. Germline V gene sequence: CDR1 SGHDT, CDR2 YYEEEE. CDR3 region: CASSLRQGVSYEQYF. The CDR3, as DNA: TGTGCCAGCAGCCTTAGACAGGGGGTCTCCTACGAGCAGTACTTC.

The chain recombines TRBV25-1 with TRBJ2-7; no clear D gene. The CDR3 covers 11 residues. The germline V and J ends were trimmed by 6 bases and 4 bases, with 7 bases remaining between them. The germline CDR1 and CDR2 sequences are MGHDK and SYGVNS. The chain's CDR3 is CASRHGYEQYF. The CDR3 DNA reads as TGTGCCAGCAGACACGGATACGAGCAGTACTTC.

This clonotype occurred a few times. The CDR3 DNA sequence: TGTGCCAGCACAGGGGATAGTTCACCCCTCCACTTT. Its translation: CASTGDSSPLHF. V is TRBV7-2 and J is TRBJ1-6; D perhaps matches TRBD1 (6 bases). Germline V CDR1 and CDR2: SGHTA, FQGNSA. The V end lost 7 bases, the J end lost 9 bases, and 10 bases lay between the germline ends. The CDR3 totals 12 residues.

The sample holds many counts of this clonotype. Written as DNA, the CDR3 is TGCGCCAGCAGCCAAGATCGAGGGGGAACAGATACGCAGTATTTT. This codes for CASSQDRGGTDTQYF. V gene TRBV4-1 combines with J gene TRBJ2-3; D may be TRBD1 (6 bases). This CDR3 is 15 amino acids long. Trimming took 0 bases from V and 3 from J, leaving 10 bases between them. Germline CDR1 MGHRA, CDR2 YSYEKL.

This clonotype was observed at least ten times. The chain recombines TRBV7-9 with TRBJ2-1; D is possibly TRBD1 or TRBD2 (6 bases each). The V end was cut by 5 bases, the J end by 6 bases, with 14 bases between. The CDR3 consists of 14 residues. From germline, CDR1 is SEHNR and CDR2 FQNEAQ (reference sequence). The CDR3 DNA sequence: TGTGCCAGCAGCCCTCGGGGGCTCGTCAATGAGCAGTTCTTC. The encoded protein is CASSPRGLVNEQFF. Drawing the rest from reference TRBV7-9 and TRBJ2-1, the complete variable domain is DTGVSQNPRHKITKRGQNVTFRCDPISEHNRLYWYRQTLGQGPEFLTYFQNEAQLEKSRLLSDRFSAERPKGSFSTLEIQRTEQGDSAMYLCASSPRGLVNEQFFGPGTRLTVL.

The chain combines TRBV7-2 with TRBJ2-7; TRBD2 agrees at 8 bases. Per germline, CDR1 SGHTA and CDR2 FQGNSA. This CDR3 region has 13 residues. The J segment lost 2 bases and the V segment lost 6 bases, leaving 3 bases of the junction unmatched. The CDR3 coding sequence is TGTGCCAGCAGACACGGGGGGGCCTACGAGCAGTACTTC. Protein sequence: CASRHGGAYEQYF.

This clonotype was seen at least ten times. The chain is built from TRBV27 and TRBJ2-1; tentative D call: TRBD2 (7 bases). The V gene's germline CDR1 is MNHEY and CDR2 SMNVEV (reference sequence). The V and J ends lost 2 bases and 0 bases respectively, with 8 bases between them. This CDR3 is 15 amino acids long. Written as DNA, the CDR3 is TGTGCCAGCAGTTTAAGGGGGGGCTCCTACAATGAGCAGTTCTTC. Translated: CASSLRGGSYNEQFF.

The genes are TRBV30 and TRBJ2-5, with D perhaps matching TRBD1 (6 bases). Germline-derived CDR1 and CDR2 are GTSNPN and SVGIG (reference sequence). The V gene lost 6 bases and the J gene lost 2 bases, with 13 bases spanning the gap. The CDR3 covers 13 residues. The DNA of the CDR3 is TGTGCCTGCACGGTTGGACAGCAAGAGACCCAGTACTTC. It encodes CACTVGQQETQYF. Using reference TRBV30 and TRBJ2-5 for the parts outside the CDR3, the full variable domain is SQTIHQWPATLVQPVGSPLSLECTVEGTSNPNLYWYRQAAGRGLQLLFYSVGIGQISSEVPQNLSASRPQDRQFILSSKKLLLSDSGFYLCACTVGQQETQYFGPGTRLLVL.

In this sample, this clonotype turned up a few times. The rearrangement uses TRBV6-2 or TRBV6-3 and TRBJ1-5; D is perhaps TRBD1 (6 bases). The CDR3 sequence is 15 residues long. The V end lost 2 bases, the J end lost 5 bases, and 13 bases lay between the germline ends. The germline V gene has CDR1 MNHEY and CDR2 SVGEGT. CDR3 residues: CASSYDRQGYQPQHF. CDR3 coding DNA: TGTGCCAGCAGTTACGACCGTCAGGGGTATCAGCCCCAGCATTTT.

This chain joins TRBV7-9 and TRBJ1-4; 8 bases match TRBD1. The CDR3 covers 14 residues. V dropped 7 bases and J dropped 8; count of bases not matched to a gene: 9. Germline V gives CDR1 SEHNR, CDR2 FQNEAQ (reference sequence). The CDR3 region is CASTSDRGGEKLFF. CDR3 nucleotides: TGTGCCAGCACCTCAGACAGGGGAGGCGAAAAACTGTTTTTT.

This clonotype was counted a few times. The V and J genes are TRBV6-2 or TRBV6-3 and TRBJ2-7; TRBD2 aligns across 7 bases. The V gene end was trimmed by 4 bases and the J gene end by 3 bases; junction bases not matched to a gene: 6. Germline CDR1 and CDR2: MNHEY and SVGEGT. The CDR3 sequence is 14 residues long. CDR3 nucleotides: TGTGCCAGCAGTTTTGGAGCGGGGAGCTACGAGCAGTACTTC. Its protein is CASSFGAGSYEQYF.

Ten or more counts support this clonotype. V and J are TRBV5-1 and TRBJ2-5, with TRBD2 matching over 9 bases. V shed 3 bases, J shed 3 bases, and the junction held 9 bases outside the gene matches. Germline-derived CDR1 and CDR2 are SGHRS and YFSETQ. This CDR3 region has 16 residues. The CDR3 region has the DNA TGCGCCAGCAGCTCGCACATCAAGCGGGGGGAAGAGACCCAGTACTTC. This encodes CASSSHIKRGEETQYF.

The V and J genes are TRBV5-1 and TRBJ1-6, with 7 nucleotides matching TRBD1. CDR1 and CDR2 from the germline V gene are SGHRS and YFSETQ. The CDR3 length is 15 residues. Trimming removed 2 bases from V and 4 bases from J; junction bases left unmatched: 3. In DNA, the CDR3 is TGCGCCAGCAGCTTAACAGGGGTGTATAATTCACCCCTCCACTTT. Its translation: CASSLTGVYNSPLHF.

A few counts support this clonotype. This chain uses TRBV11-2 with TRBJ1-1; D ambiguous. V dropped 0 bases and J dropped 4 bases, with 3 bases sitting between them. Germline V gene sequence: CDR1 SGHAT, CDR2 FQNNGV. The length of the CDR3 is 12 residues. The CDR3 nucleotides read TGTGCCAGCAGCTTAGAGAGCACTGAAGCTTTCTTT. Residues: CASSLESTEAFF.

In this sample, this clonotype turned up a few times. This chain links TRBV5-4 with TRBJ2-7, with D uncertain. V lost 4 bases, J lost 5 bases, and 16 bases lay in between. The CDR3 has 14 residues. Germline V gene data show CDR1 as SGHNT and CDR2 as YYREEE (reference sequence). The CDR3 here is CASSSTPLVDEQYF. CDR3 coding DNA: TGTGCCAGCAGCAGCACCCCTTTGGTCGACGAGCAGTACTTC.

The rearrangement uses TRBV6-1 and TRBJ2-7; 11 nucleotides match TRBD1. The ends lost 8 bases at V and 2 bases at J; junction bases unmatched: 5. The CDR3 covers 14 residues. Germline-derived CDR1 and CDR2 are MNHNS and SASEGT. DNA for the CDR3: TGTGCCAGCTTCGGGGACAGGGGGACCTACGAGCAGTACTTC. Residues: CASFGDRGTYEQYF.

The chain joins TRBV4-1 to TRBJ2-5; D call uncertain. The CDR3 covers 15 residues. Trimming cost V 3 bases and J 5 bases, with 16 bases left between them. Germline assignment: CDR1 MGHRA and CDR2 YSYEKL. In nucleotides, the CDR3 is TGCGCCAGCAGCCAGGAACCGGGCCAGAGGGAGACCCAGTACTTC. This translates into CASSQEPGQRETQYF.